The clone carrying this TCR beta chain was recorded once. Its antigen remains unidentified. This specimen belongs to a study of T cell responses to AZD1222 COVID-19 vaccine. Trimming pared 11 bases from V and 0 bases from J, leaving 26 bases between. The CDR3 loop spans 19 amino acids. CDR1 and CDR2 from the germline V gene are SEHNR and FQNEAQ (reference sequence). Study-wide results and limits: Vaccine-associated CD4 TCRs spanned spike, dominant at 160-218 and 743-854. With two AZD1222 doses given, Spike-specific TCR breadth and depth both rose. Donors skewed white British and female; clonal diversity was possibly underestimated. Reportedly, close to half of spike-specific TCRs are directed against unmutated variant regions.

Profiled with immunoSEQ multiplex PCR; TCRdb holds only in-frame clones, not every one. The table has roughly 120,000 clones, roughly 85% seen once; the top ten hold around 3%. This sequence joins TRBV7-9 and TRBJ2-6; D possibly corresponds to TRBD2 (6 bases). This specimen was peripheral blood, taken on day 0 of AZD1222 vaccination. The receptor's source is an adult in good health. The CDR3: CAYIRPRDRRGSGANVLTF. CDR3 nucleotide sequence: TGTGCCTATATACGACCCAGAGACCGGCGGGGCTCTGGGGCCAACGTCCTGACTTTC.